The text below deals with one T cell receptor beta chain. Its target is unknown. These data come from a study of T cell repertoires in cytomegalovirus infection. Findings and caveats of the study: Carriage of CMV together with the relevant HLA was identifiable through cumulative public TCR beta family frequency. HLA-C-restricted, CMV-specific TCR beta clonotypes were dominant ex vivo.

The V end was cut by 3 bases, the J end by 5 bases, with 10 bases between. CDR1 is ENHRY and CDR2 is SYGVKD in the germline V gene. The CDR3 is 14 amino acids. Each CDR3 protein is one row after TCRdb ran MiXCR on the reads. The table has some 180,000 distinct CDR3 sequences, 17% seen once. What was sequenced was CD8+ T cells from PBMCs. The chain links TRBV10-3 to TRBJ1-4; D is undetermined. The clonotype originates from a human donor in good health (CMV status not recorded). Some clones in this sample may be carry-over from other donors' samples. The CDR3 sequence: CAISEGRSNEKLFF. CDR3 nucleotides: TGTGCCATCAGTGAAGGTCGGTCGAATGAAAAACTGTTTTTT.